This T cell receptor beta chain was recorded in a study of blood T cell repertoires in COVID-19 (dated by TCRdb to 2020 to 2021). Regarding the study in general: Samples covering the acute and convalescent phases of COVID-19 were provided by collaborators in the United States, Italy and Spain. The material from the prospective study consisted of cDNA or gDNA derived from T cells, B-cell-depleted T cells, or PBMCs. Deeply sampled blood TCRbeta repertoires from subjects exposed to, actively infected with, or recovered from COVID-19 were included in the dataset. A freely available public database, intended as a resource for researchers studying the immune response to SARS-CoV-2, is where the repertoires were released. Samples were obtained from the ongoing ImmuneRACE study (first 160 participants) and from 950 to 1,500 subjects provided by 6 global collaborators. Sample metadata almost always included a de-identified subject ID, COVID-19 status, age in years and sex. HLA class I and class II types, where available, came from metadata supplied by the sample provider rather than from assay-based typing. Beyond this particular receptor, the publication reports: How much clinical and demographic metadata was included differed by source and by participant, and the metadata was provided uncurated.

To note about this clone: No cognate antigen has been identified for it. It has no much larger one-base neighbor in the sample; base qualities were not kept.

Participants in the prospective study were enrolled through a virtual design, were aged roughly 18 to 100 years, and lived in about 25 United States geographic areas. In the prospective study, participants were assigned to cohorts based on the clinical history participants reported in a screening survey and a study questionnaire. Exposed participants had been in contact with someone with a PCR-confirmed or clinician-diagnosed COVID-19 case within 2 weeks of study entry. In the prospective study, whole blood, serum and a nasopharyngeal or oropharyngeal swab were collected from each participant by mobile phlebotomists. Prospective study participants could optionally give additional blood draws and questionnaires over a roughly two-month period. Before DNA extraction, blood samples from the prospective study were shipped at room temperature or frozen. TCRbeta CDR3 regions were amplified from genomic DNA by means of the immunoSEQ Assay, a bias-controlled multiplex PCR. From the authors' description of their analysis: Nucleated cell counts per sample were estimated from amplification of reference gene primers within the assay. Sequence reads were collapsed and filtered to measure the absolute abundance of every unique TCRbeta CDR3 rearrangement. For each sample, productive Simpson clonality was calculated as the square root of Simpson's diversity index over productive rearrangements. Held by TCRdb, this immuneACCESS table contains in-frame sequences only and omits some clones. Under half of the omission traces to an unresolved V gene where checked; the cause of the rest is unknown. V and J calls and clone size are copied from that table; D and trimming were computed from the DNA. Present in this sample are 200,000 to 250,000 clones, 85% to 90% of which were seen just once. The ten largest clones take up less than 0.9% of the sample.

Unmatched junction bases come to 5, with V trimmed by 3 bases and J by 5 bases. From the cysteine through the phenylalanine, the CDR3 covers 16 amino acids. The CDR3 DNA has 48 bases and is translated from base 1. The chain links TRBV5-3 with TRBJ2-1; 13 bases in between match TRBD2. TRBV5-3 is given ORF status, its function remaining uncertain. The sequenced material came from PBMCs or T cells enriched from blood (not recorded which). This sequence originates from a man in his fifties who had been exposed to COVID-19. The base sequence is TGTGCCAGAAGCTCAATCGGACTAGCGGGGGACAATGAGCAGTTCTTC. It is translated as CARSSIGLAGDNEQFF.